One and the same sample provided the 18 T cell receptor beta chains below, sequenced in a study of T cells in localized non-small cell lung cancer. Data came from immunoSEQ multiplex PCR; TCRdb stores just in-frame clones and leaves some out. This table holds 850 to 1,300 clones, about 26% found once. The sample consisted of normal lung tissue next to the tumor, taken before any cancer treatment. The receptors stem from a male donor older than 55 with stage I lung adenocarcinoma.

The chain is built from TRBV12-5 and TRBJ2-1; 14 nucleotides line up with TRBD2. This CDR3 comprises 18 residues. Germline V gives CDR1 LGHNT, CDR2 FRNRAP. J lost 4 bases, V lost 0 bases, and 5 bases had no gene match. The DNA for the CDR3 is TGTGCTAGTGGTTTGGTTATGACTAGCGGGGGGGGTTACAATGAGCAGTTCTTC. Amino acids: CASGLVMTSGGGYNEQFF.

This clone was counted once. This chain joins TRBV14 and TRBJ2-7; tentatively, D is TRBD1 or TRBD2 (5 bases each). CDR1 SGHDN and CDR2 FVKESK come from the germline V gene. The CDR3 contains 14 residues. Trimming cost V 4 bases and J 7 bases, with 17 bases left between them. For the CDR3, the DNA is TGTGCCAGCAGCCTAGGGACGGCCTGGCGAGAGCAGTACTTC. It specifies CASSLGTAWREQYF.

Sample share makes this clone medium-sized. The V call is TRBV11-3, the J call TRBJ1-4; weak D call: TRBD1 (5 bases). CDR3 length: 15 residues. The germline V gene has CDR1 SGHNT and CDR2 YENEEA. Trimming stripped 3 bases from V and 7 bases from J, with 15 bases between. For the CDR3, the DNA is TGTGCCAGCAGCTTGAAGGGACCAGATATTGAAAAACTGTTTTTT. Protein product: CASSLKGPDIEKLFF.

CDR3 coding DNA: TGTGCCAGCAGTTTATTTGAGGGGACCTCCGCGAACACCGGGGAGCTGTTTTTT. Its protein is CASSLFEGTSANTGELFF. The V and J genes are TRBV28 and TRBJ2-2; possibly TRBD1 or TRBD2 for D (5 bases each). Germline assignment: CDR1 MDHEN and CDR2 SYDVKM. V shed 1 base and J shed 0 bases, with 15 bases lying between them. The length of the CDR3 is 18 residues.

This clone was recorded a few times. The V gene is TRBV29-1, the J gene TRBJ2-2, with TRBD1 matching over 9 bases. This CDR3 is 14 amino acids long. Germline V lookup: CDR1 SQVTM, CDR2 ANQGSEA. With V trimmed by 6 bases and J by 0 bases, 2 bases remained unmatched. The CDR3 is CSVRQGANTGELFF. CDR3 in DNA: TGCAGCGTCCGACAGGGGGCGAACACCGGGGAGCTGTTTTTT.

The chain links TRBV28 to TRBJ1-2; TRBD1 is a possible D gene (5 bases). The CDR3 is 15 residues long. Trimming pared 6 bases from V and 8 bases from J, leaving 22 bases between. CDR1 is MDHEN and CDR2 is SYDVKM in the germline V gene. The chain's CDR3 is CASRSGYLTVTGYTF. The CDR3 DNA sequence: TGTGCCAGCAGGTCGGGCTACTTGACAGTAACCGGCTACACCTTC.

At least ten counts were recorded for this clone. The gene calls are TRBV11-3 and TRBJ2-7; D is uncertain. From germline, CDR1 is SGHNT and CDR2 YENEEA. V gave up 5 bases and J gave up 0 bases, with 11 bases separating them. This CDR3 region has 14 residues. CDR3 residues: CASSPQVDSYEQYF. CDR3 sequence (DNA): TGTGCCAGCAGCCCCCAGGTGGACTCCTACGAGCAGTACTTC.

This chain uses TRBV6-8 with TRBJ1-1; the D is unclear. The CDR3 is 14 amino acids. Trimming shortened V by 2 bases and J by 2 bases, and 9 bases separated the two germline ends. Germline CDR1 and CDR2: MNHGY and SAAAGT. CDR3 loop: CASSYRSFNTEAFF. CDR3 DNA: TGTGCCAGCAGTTACAGGTCCTTCAACACTGAAGCTTTCTTT.

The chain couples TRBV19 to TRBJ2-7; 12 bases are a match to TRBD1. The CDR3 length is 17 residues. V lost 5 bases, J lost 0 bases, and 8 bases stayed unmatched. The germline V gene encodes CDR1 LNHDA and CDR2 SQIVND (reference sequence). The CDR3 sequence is CASSRRGDRGHSYEQYF. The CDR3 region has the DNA TGTGCCAGTAGTCGAAGGGGGGACAGGGGGCACTCCTACGAGCAGTACTTC.

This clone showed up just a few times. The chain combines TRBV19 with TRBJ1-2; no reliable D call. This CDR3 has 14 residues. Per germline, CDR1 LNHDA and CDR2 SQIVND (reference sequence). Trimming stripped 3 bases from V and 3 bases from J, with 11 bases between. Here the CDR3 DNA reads TGTGCCAGTAGTATTTGGGGTGGTGACTATGGCTACACCTTC. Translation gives CASSIWGGDYGYTF.

CDR3 loop: CASSPRTGEDGYTF. CDR3 sequence (DNA): TGTGCCAGCTCACCCAGGACAGGGGAGGATGGCTACACCTTC. This sequence joins TRBV18 and TRBJ1-2, with TRBD1 matching over 9 bases. Germline V gene data show CDR1 as KGHSH and CDR2 as LQKENI. The ends lost 3 bases at V and 6 bases at J; junction bases unmatched: 5. The length of the CDR3 is 14 residues.

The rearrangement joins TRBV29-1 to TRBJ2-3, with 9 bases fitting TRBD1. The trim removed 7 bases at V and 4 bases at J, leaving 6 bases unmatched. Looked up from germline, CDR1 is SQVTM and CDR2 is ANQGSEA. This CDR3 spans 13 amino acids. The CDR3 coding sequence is TGCAGCGCTACGGGACAGGGCCCAGATACGCAGTATTTT. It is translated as CSATGQGPDTQYF.

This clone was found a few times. The CDR3 loop is CASQPHGSGGDEQFF. CDR3 in DNA: TGTGCCAGCCAACCCCATGGGTCAGGAGGGGATGAGCAGTTCTTC. J is TRBJ2-1 and V is TRBV19; the D gene is possibly TRBD2 (6 bases). Germline V lookup: CDR1 LNHDA, CDR2 SQIVND (reference sequence). The CDR3 totals 15 residues. Trimming stripped 9 bases from V and 8 bases from J, with 23 bases between.

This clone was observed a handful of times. CDR3 coding DNA: TGTGCCAGCGGGGAGGGGTACACCATATATTTT. Translation: CASGEGYTIYF. V and J are TRBV6-7 and TRBJ1-3; D may be TRBD1 (5 bases). TRBV6-7 is recorded as an ORF, its role being uncertain. The CDR3 spans 11 residues. Trimming left V 8 bases short and J 8 bases short, with 10 bases between.

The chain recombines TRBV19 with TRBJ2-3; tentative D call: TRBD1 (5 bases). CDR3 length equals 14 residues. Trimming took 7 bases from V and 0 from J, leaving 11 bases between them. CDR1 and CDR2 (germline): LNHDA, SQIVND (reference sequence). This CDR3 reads CASKVQASTDTQYF. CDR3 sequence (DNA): TGTGCCAGTAAAGTACAGGCTAGCACAGATACGCAGTATTTT.

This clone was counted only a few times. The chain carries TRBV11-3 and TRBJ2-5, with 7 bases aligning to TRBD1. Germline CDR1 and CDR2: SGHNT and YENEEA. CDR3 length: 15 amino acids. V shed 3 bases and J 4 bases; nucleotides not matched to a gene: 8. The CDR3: CASSFIVEGAETQYF. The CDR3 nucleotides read TGTGCCAGCAGCTTTATCGTTGAGGGGGCAGAGACCCAGTACTTC.

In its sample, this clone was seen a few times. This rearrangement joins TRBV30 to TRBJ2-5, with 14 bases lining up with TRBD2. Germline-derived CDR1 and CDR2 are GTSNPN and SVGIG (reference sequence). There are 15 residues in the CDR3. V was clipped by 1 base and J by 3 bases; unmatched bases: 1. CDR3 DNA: TGTGCCTGGAGTGGGGGACTAGCGGGGGAAGAGACCCAGTACTTC. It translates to CAWSGGLAGEETQYF.

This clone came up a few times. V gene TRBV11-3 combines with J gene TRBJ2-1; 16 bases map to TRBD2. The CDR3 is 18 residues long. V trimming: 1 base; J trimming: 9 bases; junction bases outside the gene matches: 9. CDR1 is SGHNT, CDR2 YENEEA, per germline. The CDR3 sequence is CASSLVGTSGGVRGEQFF. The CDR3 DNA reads TGTGCCAGCAGCTTAGTAGGGACTAGCGGGGGGGTCCGTGGTGAGCAGTTCTTC.